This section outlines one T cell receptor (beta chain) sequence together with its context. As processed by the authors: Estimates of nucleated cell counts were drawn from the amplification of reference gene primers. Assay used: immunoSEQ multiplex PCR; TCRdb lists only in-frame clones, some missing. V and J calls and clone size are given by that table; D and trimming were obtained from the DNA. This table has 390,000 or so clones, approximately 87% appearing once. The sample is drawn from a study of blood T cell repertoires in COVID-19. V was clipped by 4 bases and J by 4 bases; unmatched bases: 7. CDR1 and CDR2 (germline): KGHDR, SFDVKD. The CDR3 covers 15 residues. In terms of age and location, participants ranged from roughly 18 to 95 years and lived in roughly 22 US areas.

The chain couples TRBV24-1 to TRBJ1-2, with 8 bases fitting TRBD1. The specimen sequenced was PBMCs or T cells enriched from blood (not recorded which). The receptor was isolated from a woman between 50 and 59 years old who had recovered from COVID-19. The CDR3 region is CATSETTGVPYGYTF. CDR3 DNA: TGTGCCACCAGTGAGACGACAGGGGTGCCCTATGGCTACACCTTC.